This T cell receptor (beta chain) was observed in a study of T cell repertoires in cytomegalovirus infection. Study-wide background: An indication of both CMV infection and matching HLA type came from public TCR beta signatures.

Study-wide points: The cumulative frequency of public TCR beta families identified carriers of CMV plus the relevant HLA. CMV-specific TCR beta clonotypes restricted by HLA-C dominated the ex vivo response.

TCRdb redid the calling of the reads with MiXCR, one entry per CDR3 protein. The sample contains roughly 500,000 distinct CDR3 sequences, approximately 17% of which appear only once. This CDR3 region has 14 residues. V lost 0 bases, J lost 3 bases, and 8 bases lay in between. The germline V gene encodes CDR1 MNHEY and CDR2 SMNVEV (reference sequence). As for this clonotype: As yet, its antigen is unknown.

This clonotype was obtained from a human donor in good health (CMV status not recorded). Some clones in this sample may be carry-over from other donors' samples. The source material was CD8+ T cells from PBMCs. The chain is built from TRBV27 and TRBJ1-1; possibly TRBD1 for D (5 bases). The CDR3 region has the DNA TGTGCCAGCAGTTTATCGGGGGAATACACTGAAGCTTTCTTT. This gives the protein CASSLSGEYTEAFF.